This T cell receptor (beta chain) was recorded in a study of spatial heterogeneity in lung cancer. The wider study: As counted in raw reads, each unique TCR and UMI combination appeared more than ten times on average.

Time point in this sample: sample taken at primary tumor resection. Samples came from some 71 TRACERx patients with untreated early-stage lung cancer. Whole RNA, isolated from tumor, nontumor lung or frozen PBMC, was sequenced without prior sorting. TCRdb reprocessed the 5' RACE reads via MiXCR and lists one record per CDR3 protein. The table has 7,000 or so distinct CDR3 sequences, over 6.5% seen once. Per the germline V gene, CDR1 is SEHNR and CDR2 is FQNEAQ (reference sequence). The CDR3 sequence is 12 residues long. The V and J ends lost 5 bases and 8 bases respectively, with 12 bases between them. This clonotype was counted only a few times.

This sequence joins TRBV7-9 and TRBJ1-1; weak D call: TRBD1 (6 bases). Sequenced material: PBMCs, taken at surgery. The clonotype originates from a male donor with early-stage non-small cell lung cancer. CDR3 region: CASSPTGGEAFF. The CDR3 DNA follows: TGTGCCAGCAGCCCTACGGGGGGCGAAGCTTTCTTT.